One sample yielded the 23 T cell receptor beta chains listed below, sequenced in a study of PD-L1 blockade in urothelial cancer. Time point: pretreatment peripheral blood. Profiling relied on immunoSEQ multiplex PCR, and the TCRdb table lists in-frame clones only, not all of them. Here the sample spans about 38,000 clones, around four fifths being singletons. The sample consisted of PBMCs, taken around atezolizumab (anti-PD-L1) treatment. The receptor set was obtained from a man older than 75 with urothelial cancer.

This chain links TRBV14 with TRBJ2-1; weak D call: TRBD2 (5 bases). This CDR3 is built from 14 residues. Germline V gives CDR1 SGHDN, CDR2 FVKESK. V was shortened by 4 bases and J by 2 bases, with 9 bases between the two germline ends. CDR3 sequence: CASSPRRTYNEQFF. CDR3 nucleotide sequence: TGTGCCAGCAGCCCAAGGAGGACCTACAATGAGCAGTTCTTC.

The V and J genes are TRBV5-6 and TRBJ2-2; 11 bases are shared with TRBD2. Per the germline V gene, CDR1 is SGHDT and CDR2 is YYEEEE. V shed 3 bases, J shed 2 bases, and the junction held 6 bases outside the gene matches. The length of the CDR3 is 17 residues. This CDR3 reads CASSSSLAGGNTGELFF. CDR3 sequence (DNA): TGTGCCAGCAGCTCCAGTCTAGCGGGAGGTAACACCGGGGAGCTGTTTTTT.

This rearrangement joins TRBV18 to TRBJ2-1; weak D call: TRBD1 (5 bases). Trimming shortened V by 3 bases and J by 6 bases, and 18 bases separated the two germline ends. Germline V lookup: CDR1 KGHSH, CDR2 LQKENI. This CDR3 has 16 residues. The CDR3 region is CASSPEQARFGNEQFF. CDR3 nucleotide sequence: TGTGCCAGCTCACCGGAACAGGCCCGATTTGGCAATGAGCAGTTCTTC.

The chain uses TRBV15 and TRBJ1-5; 10 nucleotides agree with TRBD1. Looked up from germline, CDR1 is LNHNV and CDR2 is YYDKDF (reference sequence). The CDR3 runs to 15 residues. The V and J ends lost 4 bases and 9 bases, in that order; junction bases with no gene match: 9. The CDR3, as DNA: TGTGCCACCAGCAAAGGGACAGGGGCCTCCTGGCCCCAGCATTTT. It yields the protein CATSKGTGASWPQHF.

This chain uses TRBV7-8 with TRBJ1-5; D might be TRBD1 (6 bases). CDR3 length equals 16 residues. Trimming shortened V by 1 base and J by 0 bases, and 10 bases separated the two germline ends. Germline-derived CDR1 and CDR2 are SGHVS and FQNEAQ. The CDR3 spells CASSLEGGGSNQPQHF. The CDR3 DNA reads TGTGCCAGCAGCTTAGAGGGAGGGGGTAGCAATCAGCCCCAGCATTTT.

The chain carries TRBV10-2 and TRBJ1-1; possibly TRBD1 for D (5 bases). Trimming took 7 bases from V and 8 from J, leaving 29 bases between them. CDR1 and CDR2 (germline): WSHSY, SAAADI. This CDR3 spans 17 amino acids. The CDR3: CASNLGGSLGTKIEAFF. The CDR3 DNA reads TGCGCCAGCAACCTCGGAGGGTCTCTCGGGACGAAGATCGAAGCTTTCTTT.

The rearrangement joins TRBV18 to TRBJ2-1; TRBD2 matches at 7 bases. The CDR3 runs 13 residues. V trimming: 3 bases; J trimming: 9 bases; junction bases outside the gene matches: 5. From germline, CDR1 is KGHSH and CDR2 LQKENI. CDR3: CASSPGLGSEQFF. Here the CDR3 DNA reads TGTGCCAGCTCACCCGGACTAGGGAGTGAGCAGTTCTTC.

V usage is TRBV10-3 and J usage is TRBJ2-7; 7 nucleotides align to TRBD1. The length of the CDR3 is 13 residues. Germline CDR1 is ENHRY and CDR2 is SYGVKD. V was pared by 6 bases and J by 4 bases, with 6 bases of the junction left unmatched. CDR3 sequence: CAISDRVSYEQYF. Written as DNA, the CDR3 is TGTGCCATCAGCGACAGGGTTTCGTACGAGCAGTACTTC.

This clone was seen only a few times. Here the CDR3 DNA reads TGTGCCAGCAAGTTAGAGTTGTTGAACACTGAAGCTTTCTTT. It specifies CASKLELLNTEAFF. V gene TRBV28 combines with J gene TRBJ1-1; D remains ambiguous. The CDR3 has 14 amino acids. V lost 7 bases, J lost 0 bases, and 12 bases lay in between. In germline, CDR1 is MDHEN, CDR2 SYDVKM.

The chain carries TRBV11-2 and TRBJ1-4; D may be TRBD1 (6 bases). Germline CDR1 SGHAT, CDR2 FQNNGV. The CDR3 is 18 residues long. V lost 5 bases to trimming and J lost 2 bases, with 21 bases between them. CDR3 amino acids: CASSPGPKGVLTNEKLFF. The CDR3 DNA follows: TGTGCCAGCAGCCCCGGACCTAAGGGGGTTCTTACTAATGAAAAACTGTTTTTT.

The J gene is TRBJ2-5, the V gene TRBV4-3, with D unresolved. Germline V gene sequence: CDR1 LGHNA, CDR2 YSLEER. V was clipped by 0 bases and J by 1 base, with 9 bases between them. This CDR3 contains 15 residues. The CDR3: CASSQELRSQETQYF. In nucleotides, the CDR3 is TGCGCCAGCAGCCAAGAGTTACGGAGCCAAGAGACCCAGTACTTC.

J is TRBJ2-2 and V is TRBV5-1, with TRBD1 matching 7 bases. V lost 4 bases to trimming and J lost 3 bases; unmatched junction nucleotides: 6. Germline V CDR1 and CDR2: SGHRS, YFSETQ. The CDR3 is 15 amino acids. The CDR3 DNA reads as TGCGCCAGCAGCGCCGACAGGGCGGACACCGGGGAGCTGTTTTTT. Translated: CASSADRADTGELFF.

The V call is TRBV7-2, the J call TRBJ2-6, with D perhaps TRBD1 (5 bases). This CDR3 has 16 residues. Trimming removed 5 bases at V and 4 bases at J, with 15 bases between. Looked up from germline, CDR1 is SGHTA and CDR2 is FQGNSA. The CDR3 loop reads CASSPRAGLGANVLTF. The CDR3 nucleotides read TGTGCCAGCAGCCCAAGGGCAGGGCTCGGGGCCAACGTCCTGACTTTC.

CDR3 nucleotide sequence: TGTGCCAGCAGCCTACGGCGAGGGAATTTAGCACAAGAGACCCAGTACTTC. Its protein product is CASSLRRGNLAQETQYF. The V and J genes are TRBV14 and TRBJ2-5, with D possibly TRBD2 on 5 matching bases. The CDR3 is 17 residues long. Germline V gives CDR1 SGHDN, CDR2 FVKESK. The V gene lost 4 bases and the J gene lost 2 bases, with 20 bases spanning the gap. Looking up the rest from reference TRBV14 and TRBJ2-5 gives the full variable domain: EAGVTQFPSHSVIEKGQTVTLRCDPISGHDNLYWYRRVMGKEIKFLLHFVKESKQDESGMPNNRFLAERTGGTYSTLKVQPAELEDSGVYFCASSLRRGNLAQETQYFGPGTRLLVL.

This chain uses TRBV5-4 with TRBJ2-2; tentative D call: TRBD1 (5 bases). The germline CDR1 and CDR2 sequences are SGHNT and YYREEE (reference sequence). The CDR3 is 15 amino acids. The V end was cut by 2 bases, the J end by 3 bases, with 11 bases between. Here the CDR3 reads CASSFGRAYTGELFF. Here the CDR3 DNA reads TGTGCCAGCAGCTTCGGCAGGGCCTACACCGGGGAGCTGTTTTTT.

The chain carries TRBV15 and TRBJ1-1, with 7 bases identical to TRBD1. This CDR3 spans 17 amino acids. Germline V gene data show CDR1 as LNHNV and CDR2 as YYDKDF (reference sequence). V trimming: 1 base; J trimming: 2 bases; junction bases outside the gene matches: 10. The CDR3 here is CATSRVQGGLANTEAFF. As DNA, the CDR3 is TGTGCCACCAGCAGAGTCCAGGGGGGTTTAGCTAACACTGAAGCTTTCTTT. Filled out from reference TRBV15 and TRBJ1-1, the complete variable domain reads DAMVIQNPRYQVTQFGKPVTLSCSQTLNHNVMYWYQQKSSQAPKLLFHYYDKDFNNEADTPDNFQSRRPNTSFCFLDIRSPGLGDTAMYLCATSRVQGGLANTEAFFGQGTRLTVV.

The chain recombines TRBV7-2 with TRBJ2-3; 12 bases match TRBD2. V lost 6 bases and J lost 4; bases outside the gene matches: 5. In germline, CDR1 is SGHTA, CDR2 FQGNSA. CDR3 length: 15 residues. The CDR3 nucleotides are TGTGCCAGCAGGCAGACTAGCGGGAGATCAGATACGCAGTATTTT. Its protein is CASRQTSGRSDTQYF.

The chain has TRBV12-5 and TRBJ2-7, with a weak D call TRBD1 (6 bases). Trimming stripped 0 bases from V and 3 bases from J, with 12 bases between. Per the germline V gene, CDR1 is LGHNT and CDR2 is FRNRAP. The CDR3 runs 15 residues. The CDR3 protein is CASGLVPGRGYEQYF. Written as DNA, the CDR3 is TGTGCTAGTGGTTTGGTACCAGGCAGGGGCTACGAGCAGTACTTC.

J is TRBJ2-1 and V is TRBV19; 12 nucleotides match TRBD2. Germline trimming cut 0 bases from V and 3 bases from J; bases unmatched to any gene: 9. The CDR3 consists of 19 residues. Looked up from germline, CDR1 is LNHDA and CDR2 is SQIVND (reference sequence). This CDR3 is CASSIDYLGTSGLYNEQFF. The CDR3 coding sequence is TGTGCCAGTAGTATAGATTACCTAGGGACTAGCGGGCTCTACAATGAGCAGTTCTTC.

CDR3 coding DNA: TGTGCCAGCAGTCCGAAAACAACTAGCAACACCTACAATGAGCAGTTCTTC. Amino acids: CASSPKTTSNTYNEQFF. The chain recombines TRBV7-8 with TRBJ2-1; D perhaps matches TRBD2 (6 bases). The CDR3 has 17 residues. Trimming removed 6 bases from V and 2 bases from J, with 20 bases in between. Germline V gene data show CDR1 as SGHVS and CDR2 as FQNEAQ.

The rearrangement links TRBV5-1 to TRBJ1-2, with 8 bases aligning to TRBD1. Germline V gives CDR1 SGHRS, CDR2 YFSETQ. V shed 0 bases and J 5 bases; nucleotides not matched to a gene: 12. The CDR3 has 17 amino acids. DNA of the CDR3: TGCGCCAGCAGCTTGGCCATCTCGGACAGGGCCTTATATGGCTACACCTTC. Translating it yields CASSLAISDRALYGYTF.

The chain combines TRBV6-6 with TRBJ1-4; TRBD1 aligns across 9 bases. Germline CDR1 and CDR2: MNHNY and SVGAGI (reference sequence). There are 15 residues in the CDR3. Trimming removed 4 bases from V and 6 bases from J; junction bases left unmatched: 6. The CDR3, as DNA: TGTGCCAGCAGTTTTGGGACAGGGATTTATGAAAAACTGTTTTTT. It yields the protein CASSFGTGIYEKLFF.

The gene calls are TRBV5-1 and TRBJ2-5, with 9 bases that match TRBD2. Trimming at V came to 6 bases and at J to 5 bases, leaving 8 bases not matched to a gene. This CDR3 has 14 residues. CDR1 and CDR2 from the germline V gene are SGHRS and YFSETQ. Written as DNA, the CDR3 is TGCGCCAGCACACATAGCGGGAGTACGGAGACCCAGTACTTC. As protein: CASTHSGSTETQYF.